This T cell receptor beta chain is drawn from a study of blood T cell repertoires in COVID-19. About the research overall: Sites across the United States, Italy and Spain contributed samples from acute and convalescent COVID-19. T cells, B-cell-depleted T cells, or PBMCs supplied cDNA or gDNA.

Participants were placed into cohorts based on the clinical history they reported. The CDR3 is 13 amino acids. Germline CDR1 is MGHDK and CDR2 is SYGVNS. Trimming at V came to 2 bases and at J to 12 bases, leaving 8 bases not matched to a gene. This clone has just one count. In the original analysis: Nucleated cell number was recorded as an estimate derived from reference gene primer amplification. Data came from immunoSEQ multiplex PCR; TCRdb stores just in-frame clones and leaves some out. For V, J and clone size, that table is used; D and trimming come from the DNA. The sample carries around 250,000 clones, about 90% recorded once.

The clonotype originates from a human donor in a cohort exposed to, infected with or recovered from COVID-19 (not recorded which). The donor label of this sample is uncertain. Sequencing was carried out using PBMCs or T cells enriched from blood (not recorded which). This chain links TRBV25-1 with TRBJ1-1, with TRBD1 matching over 8 bases. The CDR3 sequence is CASSEPDRDRTFF. The CDR3, as DNA: TGTGCCAGCAGTGAACCGGACAGGGATCGGACTTTCTTT. Complete variable domain (other parts from reference TRBV25-1 and TRBJ1-1): EADIYQTPRYLVIGTGKKITLECSQTMGHDKMYWYQQDPGMELHLIHYSYGVNSTEKGDLSSESTVSRIRTEHFPLTLESARPSHTSQYLCASSEPDRDRTFFGQGTRLTVV.